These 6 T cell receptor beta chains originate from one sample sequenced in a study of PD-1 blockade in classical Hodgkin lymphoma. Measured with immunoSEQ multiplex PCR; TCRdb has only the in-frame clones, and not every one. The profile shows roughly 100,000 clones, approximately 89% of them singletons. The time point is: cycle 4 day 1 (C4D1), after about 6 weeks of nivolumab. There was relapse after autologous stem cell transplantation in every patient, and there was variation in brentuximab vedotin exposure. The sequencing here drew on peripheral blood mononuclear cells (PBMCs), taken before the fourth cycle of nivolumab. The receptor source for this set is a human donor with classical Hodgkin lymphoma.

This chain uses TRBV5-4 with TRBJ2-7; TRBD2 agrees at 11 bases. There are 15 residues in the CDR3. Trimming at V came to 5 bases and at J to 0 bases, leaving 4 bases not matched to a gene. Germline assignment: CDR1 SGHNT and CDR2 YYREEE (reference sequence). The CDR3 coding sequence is TGTGCCAGCAGTTCTACTAGCGGGAGCTCCTACGAGCAGTACTTC. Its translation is CASSSTSGSSYEQYF.

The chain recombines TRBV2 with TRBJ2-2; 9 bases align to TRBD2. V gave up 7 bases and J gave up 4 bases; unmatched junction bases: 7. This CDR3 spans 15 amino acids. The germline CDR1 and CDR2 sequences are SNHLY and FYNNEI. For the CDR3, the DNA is TGTGCCAGCACTCCGATAGCGGGAGTCACCGGGGAGCTGTTTTTT. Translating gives CASTPIAGVTGELFF. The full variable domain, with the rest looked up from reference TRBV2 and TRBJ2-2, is EPEVTQTPSHQVTQMGQEVILRCVPISNHLYFYWYRQILGQKVEFLVSFYNNEISEKSEIFDDQFSVERPDGSNFTLKIRSTKLEDSAMYFCASTPIAGVTGELFFGEGSRLTVL.

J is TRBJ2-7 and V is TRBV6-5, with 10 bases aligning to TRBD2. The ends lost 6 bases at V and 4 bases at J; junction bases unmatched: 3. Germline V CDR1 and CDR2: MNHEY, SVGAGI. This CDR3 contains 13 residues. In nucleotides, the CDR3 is TGTGCCAGCAGCCGGGGACTAGCGTACGAGCAGTACTTC. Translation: CASSRGLAYEQYF.

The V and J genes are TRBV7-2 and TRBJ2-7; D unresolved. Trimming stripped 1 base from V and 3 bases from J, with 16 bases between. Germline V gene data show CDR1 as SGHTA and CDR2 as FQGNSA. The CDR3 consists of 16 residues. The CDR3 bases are TGTGCCAGCAGCTTAGTGAGGCCAACAAGCCTCTACGAGCAGTACTTC. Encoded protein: CASSLVRPTSLYEQYF.

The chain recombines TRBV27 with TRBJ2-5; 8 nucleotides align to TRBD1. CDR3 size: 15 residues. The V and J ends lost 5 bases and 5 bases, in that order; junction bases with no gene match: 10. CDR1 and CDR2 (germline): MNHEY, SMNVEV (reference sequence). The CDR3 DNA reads TGTGCCAGCAGTCCGATATCAGGGGGCGCGGAGACCCAGTACTTC. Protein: CASSPISGGAETQYF.

The CDR3 is CASSEVWGQGKAFF. In DNA form, the CDR3 reads TGTGCCAGCAGTGAGGTCTGGGGACAGGGGAAAGCTTTCTTT. The chain is built from TRBV2 and TRBJ1-1, with TRBD1 matching 10 bases. CDR1 SNHLY and CDR2 FYNNEI come from the germline V gene. The CDR3 has 14 residues. The V and J ends lost 3 bases and 9 bases, in that order; junction bases with no gene match: 7.